This T cell receptor beta chain comes out of a study of post-analysis software for immune sequencing data. Study details: Relapsing-remitting, secondary progressive and progressive-relapsing multiple sclerosis were all included among the disease courses. Study-wide points: TRBV5-6, TRBV5-1 and TRBV20-1 belonged to a set of about five TRBV segments that were more frequent in patients than controls. Among multiple sclerosis patients, normalized Chao1 diversity was significantly below that of controls. Same-batch samples co-clustered strongly by F measure.

Concerning this clonotype itself: The antigen is not known.

V trimming: 7 bases; J trimming: 0 bases; junction bases outside the gene matches: 21. The CDR3 is 19 amino acids. Germline V gene lookup returns CDR1 DFQATT and CDR2 SNEGSKA (reference sequence). Unique molecular identifiers were present in the TCR beta cDNA libraries. TCRdb reprocessed the PCR reads via MiXCR and lists one record per CDR3 protein. The repertoire consists of some 800,000 distinct CDR3 sequences, with around 42% occurring once and the leading ten covering 4.9%. V gene TRBV20-1 combines with J gene TRBJ2-3, with TRBD2 matching over 8 bases. The sequencing sample was made of blood. The TCR sequence derives from a girl aged 5 to 17 with multiple sclerosis. CDR3 sequence reads: CSGRPAPFREGWSTDTQYF. DNA for the CDR3: TGCAGTGGGAGGCCCGCACCATTCCGGGAGGGTTGGAGCACAGATACGCAGTATTTT.